A selection of T cell receptor beta chains follows, all from one sample in a study of Ad26.COV2.S vaccination and SARS-CoV-2 variants. Sequenced by immunoSEQ multiplex PCR; TCRdb stores in-frame clones only, minus some. The sample has 350,000 to 450,000 clones, roughly 80% seen once; the top ten hold approximately 7.8%. The sample consisted of peripheral blood, taken in a trial of Ad26.COV2.S vaccine versus placebo. These TCRs come from a person between 18 and 65 years old who received the Ad26.COV2.S COVID-19 vaccine or a placebo. The CDR3 runs from the conserved cysteine through the conserved F or W. Each record gives: clone size, V gene, J gene, D gene, CDR3 DNA, CDR3 protein. D genes are given only for firm matches. Not all rows give a size; the values are once, few, many and, for expanded clones, a class.

clone size: NA
V gene: TRBV19
J gene: TRBJ1-3
D gene: NA
CDR3 DNA: TGTGCCAGTAGTTTGGGGACTGCTGGAAACACCATATATTTT
CDR3 protein: CASSLGTAGNTIYF

clone size: NA
V gene: TRBV27
J gene: TRBJ1-4
D gene: NA
CDR3 DNA: TGTGCCAGCAGTCGGCGGGGCCACGCTAATGAAAAACTGTTTTTT
CDR3 protein: CASSRRGHANEKLFF

clone size: few
V gene: TRBV13
J gene: TRBJ1-6
D gene: NA
CDR3 DNA: TGTGCCAGCAGCTTGGGGAGCTCCTATAATTCACCCCTCCACTTT
CDR3 protein: CASSLGSSYNSPLHF

clone size: NA
V gene: TRBV7-2
J gene: TRBJ1-1
D gene: NA
CDR3 DNA: TGTGCCAGCAGCTTCGTGGACAGTAGAGTTGAAGCTTTCTTT
CDR3 protein: CASSFVDSRVEAFF

clone size: NA
V gene: TRBV4-3
J gene: TRBJ2-5
D gene: NA
CDR3 DNA: TGCGCCAGCAGCCACGGCGGGGGCAGGGAGACCCAGTACTTC
CDR3 protein: CASSHGGGRETQYF

clone size: NA
V gene: TRBV19
J gene: TRBJ2-7
D gene: TRBD1
CDR3 DNA: TGTGCCTCAGCGAGGACCGGGACAGGGGGGGTCGCCTACGAGCAGTACTTC
CDR3 protein: CASARTGTGGVAYEQYF

clone size: NA
V gene: TRBV12-3/TRBV12-4
J gene: TRBJ2-5
D gene: TRBD2
CDR3 DNA: TGTGCCAGCAGTCCCCGGGACTACCTGTACTTC
CDR3 protein: CASSPRDYLYF

clone size: once
V gene: TRBV30
J gene: TRBJ1-6
D gene: NA
CDR3 DNA: TGTGCCTGGAGCGCGGGACAAGGGCTAGCCAATTCACCCCTCCACTTT
CDR3 protein: CAWSAGQGLANSPLHF

clone size: NA
V gene: TRBV2
J gene: TRBJ1-2
D gene: TRBD1
CDR3 DNA: TGTGCCAACACTTACAGGGGGCACCTTGCGGAGAGGCAAGGCTACACCTTC
CDR3 protein: CANTYRGHLAERQGYTF

clone size: NA
V gene: TRBV3-1/TRBV3-2
J gene: TRBJ2-7
D gene: NA
CDR3 DNA: TGTGCCAGCAGCCAAGTTTACTCACGGGAGTGGGACGAGCAGTACTTC
CDR3 protein: CASSQVYSREWDEQYF

clone size: NA
V gene: TRBV4-3
J gene: TRBJ2-4
D gene: NA
CDR3 DNA: TGCGCCAGCAGCCAAGAGGTAACAGGTGTCATGCACTTC
CDR3 protein: CASSQEVTGVMHF

clone size: NA
V gene: TRBV5-4
J gene: TRBJ2-7
D gene: TRBD2
CDR3 DNA: TGTGCCAGCAGCGCGACTAGCGGGGGGGGATCCTACGAGCAGTACTTC
CDR3 protein: CASSATSGGGSYEQYF

clone size: NA
V gene: TRBV7-9
J gene: TRBJ1-1
D gene: NA
CDR3 DNA: TGTGCCAGCAGCCCCGTTAGGCTCACTGAAGCTTTCTTT
CDR3 protein: CASSPVRLTEAFF

clone size: NA
V gene: TRBV6-6
J gene: TRBJ2-1
D gene: TRBD1
CDR3 DNA: TGTGCCAGCAGTTCCGACAGGGGGCGATTGAATGAGCAGTTCTTC
CDR3 protein: CASSSDRGRLNEQFF

clone size: NA
V gene: TRBV7-3
J gene: TRBJ1-6
D gene: NA
CDR3 DNA: TGTGCCAGCAGCTTGGAAAGGGAATCACCCCTCCACTTT
CDR3 protein: CASSLERESPLHF

clone size: NA
V gene: TRBV7-9
J gene: TRBJ2-7
D gene: NA
CDR3 DNA: TGTGCCAGCAGCTTCGAGAGAGGACGGTACTCCTACGAGCAGTACTTC
CDR3 protein: CASSFERGRYSYEQYF

clone size: NA
V gene: TRBV7-9
J gene: TRBJ2-7
D gene: TRBD2
CDR3 DNA: TGTGCCAGCAGCTCCCCCGGGACTAGCTACGAGCAGTACTTC
CDR3 protein: CASSSPGTSYEQYF

clone size: NA
V gene: TRBV11-2
J gene: TRBJ2-3
D gene: NA
CDR3 DNA: TGTGCCAGCAGCTTAGGACTGGCCGATACGCAGTATTTT
CDR3 protein: CASSLGLADTQYF

clone size: NA
V gene: TRBV10-1
J gene: TRBJ1-1
D gene: TRBD1
CDR3 DNA: TGCGCCAGCAGTTATGACAGGGTCACTGAAGCTTTCTTT
CDR3 protein: CASSYDRVTEAFF

clone size: NA
V gene: TRBV7-2
J gene: TRBJ2-5
D gene: TRBD2
CDR3 DNA: TGTGCCAGCAGCTCCGGACTAGCAGGAGAGACCCAGTACTTC
CDR3 protein: CASSSGLAGETQYF

clone size: NA
V gene: TRBV19
J gene: TRBJ1-1
D gene: TRBD1
CDR3 DNA: TGTGCCAGTAGCCAGGACAGGGAGCAGGACACTGAAGCTTTCTTT
CDR3 protein: CASSQDREQDTEAFF

clone size: NA
V gene: TRBV7-2
J gene: TRBJ1-4
D gene: NA
CDR3 DNA: TGTGCCAGCAGTAAGGGGGGCCGTAATGAAAAACTGTTTTTT
CDR3 protein: CASSKGGRNEKLFF

clone size: NA
V gene: TRBV10-1
J gene: TRBJ2-7
D gene: NA
CDR3 DNA: TGCGCCAGCAACGGGACGCTTACCTACGAGCAGTACTTC
CDR3 protein: CASNGTLTYEQYF

clone size: NA
V gene: TRBV27
J gene: TRBJ1-5
D gene: NA
CDR3 DNA: TGTGCCAGCAGTTTAGGCGCAGGGGAATTTAATCAGCCCCAGCATTTT
CDR3 protein: CASSLGAGEFNQPQHF

clone size: NA
V gene: TRBV13
J gene: TRBJ2-7
D gene: NA
CDR3 DNA: TGTGCCAGCAGCTTAGAATCGAAGGGAGAGCAGTACTTC
CDR3 protein: CASSLESKGEQYF

clone size: NA
V gene: TRBV5-6
J gene: TRBJ1-1
D gene: NA
CDR3 DNA: TGTGCCAGCAGCTTGGTAGGGAGCCCCAAGGGCACTGAAGCTTTCTTT
CDR3 protein: CASSLVGSPKGTEAFF

clone size: many
V gene: TRBV9
J gene: TRBJ1-4
D gene: TRBD1
CDR3 DNA: TGTGCCAGCAGCGGACAACAGGGGGCGAGCGAAAAACTGTTTTTT
CDR3 protein: CASSGQQGASEKLFF

clone size: few
V gene: TRBV5-1
J gene: TRBJ2-7
D gene: TRBD1
CDR3 DNA: TGCGCCAGCAGCCTCATCCCCCACAGGGGGCACGAGCAGTACTTC
CDR3 protein: CASSLIPHRGHEQYF

clone size: NA
V gene: TRBV6-5
J gene: TRBJ1-1
D gene: NA
CDR3 DNA: TGTGCCAGCAGTTACTCGACCCTCGGGAGGACTGAAGCTTTCTTT
CDR3 protein: CASSYSTLGRTEAFF

clone size: NA
V gene: TRBV12-3/TRBV12-4
J gene: TRBJ1-5
D gene: NA
CDR3 DNA: TGTGCCAGCAGTTTATATGGTCAGCCCCAGCATTTT
CDR3 protein: CASSLYGQPQHF